Listed below are T cell receptor beta chains from one sample, sequenced in a study of cytomegalovirus exposure and HLA in healthy donors. Using immunoSEQ multiplex PCR, the repertoire was profiled, and TCRdb retains in-frame clones only, with some absent. The repertoire holds fewer than 200,000 clones, with 78% as singletons. The specimen sequenced was PBMCs. All receptors derive from a female donor in good health and CMV-seronegative. Both conserved end residues are part of each CDR3. D genes are given only for firm matches. Expanded clones get a size class; other rows say once, few or many, or leave the size out.

TGTGCCAGCAGCTTAGGCCCGGGACAGGGTACCTACGAGCAGTACTTC CASSLGPGQGTYEQYF TRBJ2-7 TRBD1 TRBV11-2 NA
TGCGCCAGCAGCTTACTAGCGGGAGTGGGTGAGCAGTTCTTC CASSLLAGVGEQFF TRBJ2-1 TRBD2 TRBV5-1 NA
TGTGCCAGTAGTGCATTCCGGGACAGGGGCTCCTACGAGCAGTACTTC CASSAFRDRGSYEQYF TRBJ2-7 TRBD1 TRBV19 NA
TGTGCCAGCAGCCTAGGGATAGACAGGGGGCGTACTGAAGCTTTCTTT CASSLGIDRGRTEAFF TRBJ1-1 TRBD1 TRBV11-3 NA
TGCAGCGCCTCCTGGGGGGTAACCGGGGAGCTGTTTTTT CSASWGVTGELFF TRBJ2-2 NA TRBV29-1 NA
TGCGCCAGCAGCAGATTAGCGGGGGCCTCCTACGAGCAGTACTTC CASSRLAGASYEQYF TRBJ2-7 TRBD2 TRBV5-1 NA
TGTGCCAGCAGCTTGTGGGGCGCTAGCTCCTACGAGCAGTACTTC CASSLWGASSYEQYF TRBJ2-7 NA TRBV5-4 few
TGCAGCGTGCTCGGGACTAGCGGGGGGAGGTGGATCTTC CSVLGTSGGRWIF TRBJ2-1 TRBD2 TRBV29-1 NA
TGTGCCAGCAGCCACTATACAGGGGCTGGGGCCAACGTCCTGACTTTC CASSHYTGAGANVLTF TRBJ2-6 TRBD1 TRBV9 once
TGTGCCAGCAGCTCGGGGGAACCAAAGACCGGGGAGCTGTTTTTT CASSSGEPKTGELFF TRBJ2-2 NA TRBV9 few
TGTGCCAGCAGTGTGGTTAGCGGCTCCTACGAGCAGTACTTC CASSVVSGSYEQYF TRBJ2-7 NA TRBV2 NA
TGTGCCAGCAGCCATTCGCCCCCTGCGGAAGAGACCCAGTACTTC CASSHSPPAEETQYF TRBJ2-5 NA TRBV7-9 NA
TGTGCCAGCAGCTTAGAAGGCGACAGAAACTCCTATAATTCACCCCTCCACTTT CASSLEGDRNSYNSPLHF TRBJ1-6 NA TRBV11-3 NA
TGTGCCAGCAGTTTTGGGGGGATAAACACTGAAGCTTTCTTT CASSFGGINTEAFF TRBJ1-1 NA TRBV28 NA
TGTGCCAGCGGATGGCAGGGGAACTACAATGAGCAGTTCTTC CASGWQGNYNEQFF TRBJ2-1 NA TRBV6-1 NA
TGTGCCAGCACGCTCAGGGCATCAGTGTCAGGGGAGCTGTTTTTT CASTLRASVSGELFF TRBJ2-2 NA TRBV2 few
TGTGCCAGCAGACGACAGGAGTCCACTGAAGCTTTCTTT CASRRQESTEAFF TRBJ1-1 NA TRBV2 NA
TGTGCCAGCAGTGAATCCAGAAACACTGAAGCTTTCTTT CASSESRNTEAFF TRBJ1-1 NA TRBV6-1 NA
TGTGCCAGCAGCTTGACAGGGGCAGGCACAGATACGCAGTATTTT CASSLTGAGTDTQYF TRBJ2-3 TRBD1 TRBV5-6 NA
TGCGCCAGCAGCCAAGTACAGGGCACAGATACGCAGTATTTT CASSQVQGTDTQYF TRBJ2-3 NA TRBV4-1 few
TGTGCCAGTCGGGACAGGTATAGCAATCAGCCCCAGCATTTT CASRDRYSNQPQHF TRBJ1-5 TRBD1 TRBV19 NA
TGCGCCAGCAGCTACGGACAGACATCTCTTAACTATGGCTACACCTTC CASSYGQTSLNYGYTF TRBJ1-2 NA TRBV5-1 NA
TGCGCCAGCAGCCAATCACCGACAGGCCGTGAGCAGTACTTC CASSQSPTGREQYF TRBJ2-7 NA TRBV5-1 few
TGCGCCAGCAGCCTAAGGACTAGCGGGGTTCTCACAGATACGCAGTATTTT CASSLRTSGVLTDTQYF TRBJ2-3 TRBD2 TRBV5-1 NA
TGTGCCAGCAGTTACAGGGGCTCCTATAATTCACCCCTCCACTTT CASSYRGSYNSPLHF TRBJ1-6 TRBD1 TRBV2 once
TGTGCCAGCAGTTTGAAAACAGGGGCGGCCACTGAAGCTTTCTTT CASSLKTGAATEAFF TRBJ1-1 TRBD1 TRBV28 NA
TGTGCCAGCAGTTCGGACAGTATTGGCAATCAGCCCCAGCATTTT CASSSDSIGNQPQHF TRBJ1-5 NA TRBV28 few